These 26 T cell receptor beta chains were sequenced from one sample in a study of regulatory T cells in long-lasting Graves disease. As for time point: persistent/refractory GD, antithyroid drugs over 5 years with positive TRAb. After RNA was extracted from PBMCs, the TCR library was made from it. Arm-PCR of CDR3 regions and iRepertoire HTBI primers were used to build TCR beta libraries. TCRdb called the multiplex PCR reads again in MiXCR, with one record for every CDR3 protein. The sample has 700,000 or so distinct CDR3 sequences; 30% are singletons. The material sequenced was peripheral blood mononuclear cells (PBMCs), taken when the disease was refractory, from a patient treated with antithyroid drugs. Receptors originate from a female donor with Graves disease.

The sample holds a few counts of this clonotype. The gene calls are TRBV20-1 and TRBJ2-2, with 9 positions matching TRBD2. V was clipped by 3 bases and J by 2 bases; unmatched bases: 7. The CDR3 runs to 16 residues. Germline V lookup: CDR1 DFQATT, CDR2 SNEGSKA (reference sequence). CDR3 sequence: CSARLLAGSNTGELFF. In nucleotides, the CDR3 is TGCAGTGCTAGGTTACTAGCGGGTAGTAACACCGGGGAGCTGTTTTTT.

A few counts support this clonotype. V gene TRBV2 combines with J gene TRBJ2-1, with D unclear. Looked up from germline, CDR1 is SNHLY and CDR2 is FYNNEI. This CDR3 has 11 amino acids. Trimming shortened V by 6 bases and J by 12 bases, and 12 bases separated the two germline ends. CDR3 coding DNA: TGTGCCAGCAGCCCCGGGTTGGTGCAGTTCTTC. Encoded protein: CASSPGLVQFF.

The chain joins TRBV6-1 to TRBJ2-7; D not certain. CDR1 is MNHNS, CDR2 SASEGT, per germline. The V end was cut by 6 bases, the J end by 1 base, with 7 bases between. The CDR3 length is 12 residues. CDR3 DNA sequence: TGTGCCAGCAGAAAAGATTCCTACGAGCAGTACTTC. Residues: CASRKDSYEQYF.

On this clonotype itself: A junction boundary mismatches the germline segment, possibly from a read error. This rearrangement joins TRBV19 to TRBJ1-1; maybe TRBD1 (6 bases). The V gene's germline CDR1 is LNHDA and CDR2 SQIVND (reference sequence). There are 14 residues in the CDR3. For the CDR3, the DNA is TGTGTCAGTATTATGACAGGCTCTCGTGGTGAAGCTTTCTTT. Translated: CVSIMTGSRGEAFF.

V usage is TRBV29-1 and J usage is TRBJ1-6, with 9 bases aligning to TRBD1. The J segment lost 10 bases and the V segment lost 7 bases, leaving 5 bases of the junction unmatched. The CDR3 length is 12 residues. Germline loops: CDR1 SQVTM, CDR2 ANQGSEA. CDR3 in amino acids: CSAGTGNSPLHF. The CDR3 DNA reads TGCAGCGCCGGGACAGGGAACTCACCCCTCCACTTT.

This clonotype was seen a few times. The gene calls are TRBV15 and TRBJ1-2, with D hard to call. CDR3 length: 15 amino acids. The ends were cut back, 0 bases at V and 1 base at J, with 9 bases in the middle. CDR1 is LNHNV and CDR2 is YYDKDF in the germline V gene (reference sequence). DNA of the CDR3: TGTGCCACCAGCAGAGACCAACGGAGTAACTATGGCTACACCTTC. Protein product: CATSRDQRSNYGYTF.

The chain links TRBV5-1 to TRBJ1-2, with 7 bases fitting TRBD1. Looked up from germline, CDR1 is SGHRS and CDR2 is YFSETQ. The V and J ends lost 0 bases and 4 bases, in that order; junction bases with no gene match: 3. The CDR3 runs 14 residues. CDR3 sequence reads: CASSLEKGAYGYTF. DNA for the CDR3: TGCGCCAGCAGCTTGGAGAAGGGGGCCTATGGCTACACCTTC.

The CDR3 protein is CSATLSYEQYF. The CDR3 nucleotides are TGCAGTGCTACATTATCCTACGAGCAGTACTTC. V is TRBV20-1 and J is TRBJ2-7; D unclear. Germline CDR1 is DFQATT and CDR2 is SNEGSKA (reference sequence). This CDR3 has 11 amino acids. Trimming left V 4 bases short and J 1 base short, with 5 bases between.

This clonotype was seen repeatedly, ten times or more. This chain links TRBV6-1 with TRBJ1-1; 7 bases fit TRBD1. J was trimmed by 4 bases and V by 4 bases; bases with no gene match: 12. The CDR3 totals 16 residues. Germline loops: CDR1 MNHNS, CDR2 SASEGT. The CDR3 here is CASSAERTGRGTEAFF. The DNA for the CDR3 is TGTGCCAGCAGTGCAGAAAGGACAGGAAGAGGCACTGAAGCTTTCTTT.

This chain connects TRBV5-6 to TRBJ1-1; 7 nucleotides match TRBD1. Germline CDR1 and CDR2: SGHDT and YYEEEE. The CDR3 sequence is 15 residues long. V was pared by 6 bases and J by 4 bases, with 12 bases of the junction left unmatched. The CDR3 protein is CASNPTGRGTTEAFF. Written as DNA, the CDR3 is TGTGCCAGCAACCCGACAGGGCGAGGGACCACTGAAGCTTTCTTT.

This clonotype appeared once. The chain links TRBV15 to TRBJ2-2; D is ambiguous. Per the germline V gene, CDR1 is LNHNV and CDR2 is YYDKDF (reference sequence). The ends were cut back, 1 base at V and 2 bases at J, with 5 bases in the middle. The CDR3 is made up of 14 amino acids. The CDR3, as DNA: TGTGCCACCAGCAGAGGGCTAAACACCGGGGAGCTGTTTTTT. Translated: CATSRGLNTGELFF.

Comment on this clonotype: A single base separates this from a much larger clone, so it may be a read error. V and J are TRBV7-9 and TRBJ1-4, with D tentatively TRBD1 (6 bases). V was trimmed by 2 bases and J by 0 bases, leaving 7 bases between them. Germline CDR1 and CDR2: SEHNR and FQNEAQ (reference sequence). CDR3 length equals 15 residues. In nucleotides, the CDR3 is TGTGCCAGCAGCTTAACAGGGACAACTAATGAAAAACTGTTTTTT. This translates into CASSLTGTTNEKLFF. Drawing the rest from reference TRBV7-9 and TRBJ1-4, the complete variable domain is DTGVSQNPRHKITKRGQNVTFRCDPISEHNRLYWYRQTLGQGPEFLTYFQNEAQLEKSRLLSDRFSAERPKGSFSTLEIQRTEQGDSAMYLCASSLTGTTNEKLFFGSGTQLSVL.

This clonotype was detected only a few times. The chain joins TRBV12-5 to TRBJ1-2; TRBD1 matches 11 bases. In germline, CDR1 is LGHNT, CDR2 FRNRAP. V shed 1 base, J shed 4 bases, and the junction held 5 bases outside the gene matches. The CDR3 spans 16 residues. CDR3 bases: TGTGCTAGTGGTTTGGGTACCGGGACAGGGGGCTATGGCTACACCTTC. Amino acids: CASGLGTGTGGYGYTF.

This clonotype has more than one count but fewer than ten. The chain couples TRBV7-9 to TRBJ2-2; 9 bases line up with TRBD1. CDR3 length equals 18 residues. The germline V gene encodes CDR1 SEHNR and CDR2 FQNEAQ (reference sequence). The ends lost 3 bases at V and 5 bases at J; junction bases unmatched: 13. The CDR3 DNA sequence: TGTGCCAGCAGCTTGAGGGGAGTCGGGACAGGGTCGACCGGGGAGCTGTTTTTT. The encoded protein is CASSLRGVGTGSTGELFF.

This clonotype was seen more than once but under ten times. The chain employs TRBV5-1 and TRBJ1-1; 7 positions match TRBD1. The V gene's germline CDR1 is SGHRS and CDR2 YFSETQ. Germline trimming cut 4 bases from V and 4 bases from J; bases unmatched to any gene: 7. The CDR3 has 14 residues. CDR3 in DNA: TGCGCCAGCAGCACGCAGGGGGGTGGCACTGAAGCTTTCTTT. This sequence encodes CASSTQGGGTEAFF.

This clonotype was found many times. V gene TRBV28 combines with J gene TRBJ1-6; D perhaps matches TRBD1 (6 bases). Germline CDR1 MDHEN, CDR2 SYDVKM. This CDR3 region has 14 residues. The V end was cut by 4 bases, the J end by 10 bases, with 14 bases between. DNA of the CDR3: TGTGCCAGCAGTTCGGACAGTAAGGGGTCACCCCTCCACTTT. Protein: CASSSDSKGSPLHF.

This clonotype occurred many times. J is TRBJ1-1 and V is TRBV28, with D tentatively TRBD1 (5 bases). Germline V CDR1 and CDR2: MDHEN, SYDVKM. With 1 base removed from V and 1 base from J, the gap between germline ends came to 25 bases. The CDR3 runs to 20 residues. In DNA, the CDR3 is TGTGCCAGCAGTTTATTCGCCCGACTCAGAAGGGGACGGGAGAACACTGAAGCTTTCTTT. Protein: CASSLFARLRRGRENTEAFF.

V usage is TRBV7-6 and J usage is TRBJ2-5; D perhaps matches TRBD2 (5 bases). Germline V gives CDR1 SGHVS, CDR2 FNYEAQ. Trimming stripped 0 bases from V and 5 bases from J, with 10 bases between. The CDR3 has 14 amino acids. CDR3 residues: CASSLASSGETQYF. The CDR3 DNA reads TGTGCCAGCAGCTTAGCGTCGTCGGGGGAGACCCAGTACTTC.

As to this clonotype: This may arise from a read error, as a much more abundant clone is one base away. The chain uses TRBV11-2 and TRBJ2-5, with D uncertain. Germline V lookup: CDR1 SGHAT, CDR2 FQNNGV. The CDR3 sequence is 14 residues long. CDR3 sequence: CASSLVRSVETRYF. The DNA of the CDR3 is TGTGCCAGCAGCTTAGTTCGCAGCGTGGAGACCCGGTACTTC.

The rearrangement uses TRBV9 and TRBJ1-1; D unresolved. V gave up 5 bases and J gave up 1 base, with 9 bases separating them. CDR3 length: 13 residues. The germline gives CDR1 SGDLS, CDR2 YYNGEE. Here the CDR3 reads CASSGEANTEAFF. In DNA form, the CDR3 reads TGTGCCAGCAGTGGCGAAGCGAACACTGAAGCTTTCTTT.

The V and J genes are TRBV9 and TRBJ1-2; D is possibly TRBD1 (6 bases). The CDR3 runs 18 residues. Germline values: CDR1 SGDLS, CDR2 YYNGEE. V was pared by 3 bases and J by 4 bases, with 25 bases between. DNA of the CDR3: TGTGCCAGCAGCGAGGGGGGCAGCCCGTATGAGGGAGGCTATGGCTACACCTTC. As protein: CASSEGGSPYEGGYGYTF.

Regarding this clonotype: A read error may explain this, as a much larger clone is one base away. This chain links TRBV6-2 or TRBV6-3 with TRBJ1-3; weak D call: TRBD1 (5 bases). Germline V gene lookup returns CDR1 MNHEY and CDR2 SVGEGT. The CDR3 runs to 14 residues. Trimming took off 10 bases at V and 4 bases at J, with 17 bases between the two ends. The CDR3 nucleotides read TGTGCCACCGTGGACTGGGGGGTGGGAAACACCATATATTTT. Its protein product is CATVDWGVGNTIYF.

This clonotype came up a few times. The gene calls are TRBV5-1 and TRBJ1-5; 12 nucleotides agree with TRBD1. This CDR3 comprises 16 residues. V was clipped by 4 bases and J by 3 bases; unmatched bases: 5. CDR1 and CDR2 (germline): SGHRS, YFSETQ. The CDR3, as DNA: TGCGCCAGCAGCGGGGGGACAGGGGGCGACAATCAGCCCCAGCATTTT. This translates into CASSGGTGGDNQPQHF.

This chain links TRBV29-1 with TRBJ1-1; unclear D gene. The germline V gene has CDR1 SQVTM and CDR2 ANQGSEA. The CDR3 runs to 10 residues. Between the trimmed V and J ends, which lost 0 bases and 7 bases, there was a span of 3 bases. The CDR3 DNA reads TGCAGCGTTGAAGACTATGAAGCTTTCTTT. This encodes CSVEDYEAFF. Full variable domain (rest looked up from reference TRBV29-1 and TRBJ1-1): SAVISQKPSRDICQRGTSLTIQCQVDSQVTMMFWYRQQPGQSLTLIATANQGSEATYESGFVIDKFPISRPNLTFSTLTVSNMSPEDSSIYLCSVEDYEAFFGQGTRLTVV.

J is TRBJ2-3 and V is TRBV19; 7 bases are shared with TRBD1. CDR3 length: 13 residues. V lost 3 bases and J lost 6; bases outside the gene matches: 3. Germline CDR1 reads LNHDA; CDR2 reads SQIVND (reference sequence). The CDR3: CASSIRQGDTQYF. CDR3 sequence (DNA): TGTGCCAGTAGTATTCGACAGGGTGATACGCAGTATTTT.

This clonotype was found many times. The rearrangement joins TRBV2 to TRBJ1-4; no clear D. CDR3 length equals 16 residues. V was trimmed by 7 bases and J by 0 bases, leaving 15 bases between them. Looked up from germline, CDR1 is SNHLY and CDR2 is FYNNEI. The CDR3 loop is CASTIDTSATNEKLFF. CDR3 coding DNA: TGTGCCAGCACGATTGACACTTCTGCAACTAATGAAAAACTGTTTTTT.